This TCR beta chain was retrieved from a study of blood T cell repertoires in COVID-19 (dated by TCRdb to 2020 to 2021). Regarding the research as a whole: Collaborator samples came from the United States, Italy and Spain and covered acute and convalescent phases of COVID-19. The prospective study material was composed of cDNA or gDNA derived from T cells, B-cell-depleted T cells, or PBMCs. Subjects who had been exposed to COVID-19, were actively infected with it, or had recovered from it provided the deeply sampled blood TCRbeta repertoires that made up the dataset. The repertoires were made available in a free public database intended to serve as a resource for research on the immune response to SARS-CoV-2. The samples were drawn from the first 160 participants of the ongoing ImmuneRACE study and from over a thousand subjects provided by 6 global collaborators. Sample metadata almost always included a de-identified subject ID, COVID-19 status, age in years and sex. Where available, HLA class I and class II types were taken from metadata supplied by the sample provider and were not determined by assay-based typing.

What the work shows at the level of the full study, not this receptor alone: Clinical and demographic metadata were provided uncurated, with the amount varying by source and participant.

Taken from the germline V gene, the CDR1 and CDR2 loops are SGHRS and YFSETQ. Unmatched junction bases come to 6, with V trimmed by 4 bases and J by 3 bases. The CDR3 measures 15 amino acids from cysteine to phenylalanine. Only the CDR3 DNA is retained, 45 bases long and in frame from the first base. The immunoSEQ Assay, a bias-controlled multiplex PCR, was used to amplify TCRbeta CDR3 regions from genomic DNA. Turning to the authors' computational methods: Nucleated cell counts per sample were estimated from amplification of reference gene primers within the assay. Sequence reads were collapsed and filtered to measure the absolute abundance of every unique TCRbeta CDR3 rearrangement. Productive Simpson clonality was computed per sample as the square root of Simpson's diversity index over productive rearrangements. TCRdb's version of the immuneACCESS table is confined to in-frame rearrangements and falls short of the full clone set. An unresolved V gene accounts for under half of the shortfall where checked; the remainder is of unknown origin. V and J calls and clone size are those listed in that table; D and trimming were worked out from the DNA. This sample comprises 100,000 to 150,000 clones, approximately 82% of them detected only once. The leading ten clones occupy 3.5% to 4% of the sample.

Collaborating institutions collected whole blood in K2EDTA tubes following their own protocols. For TCRbeta analysis, collaborators shipped samples in one of three forms: frozen whole blood, isolated PBMCs, or DNA extracted from either of those sample types. Comment on this clone: What this receptor recognizes is not known. Per-base quality was not reported, and no clone a single base away is much larger than it.

The sequence came from a woman in her fifties or sixties with acute or convalescent COVID-19. The specimen was peripheral blood. This chain is built from TRBV5-1 and TRBJ2-3, with TRBD2 identical over 9 junction bases. Read as DNA, the sequence is TGCGCCAGCAGCCCTCCAGCGGGAGGAACAGATACGCAGTATTTT. Its translation reads: CASSPPAGGTDTQYF.